This T cell receptor (beta chain) was obtained from a study of cytomegalovirus exposure and HLA in healthy donors. Germline CDR1 and CDR2: MNHEY and SMNVEV (reference sequence). CDR3 size: 18 residues. The V gene lost 6 bases and the J gene lost 0 bases, with 18 bases spanning the gap. Primers for the PCR totalled 60 Vbeta and 13 Jbeta. Produced via immunoSEQ multiplex PCR; TCRdb's table is partial and in-frame only. This sample has approximately 150,000 clones, with under 90% found just once. The V call is TRBV27, the J call TRBJ1-6; D remains ambiguous. This TCR was sampled from a man aged 35 to 55 in good health and CMV-seronegative. The material sequenced was PBMCs. The chain's CDR3 is CASSSNPQRVSYNSPLHF. CDR3 bases: TGTGCCAGCAGCTCAAACCCCCAGAGGGTCTCCTATAATTCACCCCTCCACTTT.